This TCR beta chain appears in the sequencing data of a study of T cells after somatic rescue of genetic block (dated by TCRdb to 2020 to 2022). Study-wide context: The study assessed how robust, over the long term, a T-cell system was when the system had developed through somatic rescue of a genetic block in T-cell development.

The table lists this clone with a count of one. The antigen it recognizes is unknown. Base-call qualities are not available, and no considerably larger clone is one nucleotide away. CDR1 and CDR2 are drawn from the germline V gene (reference sequence): SGHKS, YYEKEE. V is clipped by 0 bases and J by 5 bases, and the sequence between their germline boundaries is 18 bases long. From the cysteine up to the phenylalanine, the CDR3 has a length of 17 residues. Just the 51-base CDR3 DNA is kept, in frame starting at base 1. Receptor libraries were prepared by the immunoSEQ multiplex PCR assay. As stored in TCRdb, this immuneACCESS dataset retains in-frame rearrangements with V and J assigned. A fraction of the clones does not appear; measured against another copy, unresolved V genes explain less than half of the discrepancy, and the remainder lacks a known reason. The sample table shows more than 13,000 clones, and roughly 78% are seen once. Around 20% of the sample belongs to the ten largest clones.

The sequenced material came from peripheral blood mononuclear cells (PBMCs). Rearrangement joined TRBV5-5 to TRBJ1-3, with TRBD1 tentatively as D gene (6 bases match). The sequence derives from a boy aged 5-17 years. At the DNA level, the sequence is TGTGCCAGCAGCTTGGACCCAGGGGTTGCGGGAAGAAACACCATATATTTT. This is translated as CASSLDPGVAGRNTIYF. Extended through the reference TRBV5-5 and TRBJ1-3 proteins, this CDR3 yields the full variable domain: DAGVTQSPTHLIKTRGQQVTLRCSPISGHKSVSWYQQVLGQGPQFIFQYYEKEERGRGNFPDRFSARQFPNYSSELNVNALLLGDSALYLCASSLDPGVAGRNTIYFGEGSWLTVV.